The 7 T cell receptor beta chains presented below share a single source sample, sequenced in a study of T-cell memory formation after mild COVID-19. Using its own MiXCR run on the 5' RACE reads, TCRdb lists one record per CDR3 protein. The sample has around 300,000 distinct CDR3 sequences; roughly an eighth are singletons. Sequenced: PBMCs or a T cell subset sorted from them (not recorded which). The receptors stem from a young man who had mild COVID-19 (a few samples of this study predate the infection). Cell type and time point are not known.

The chain carries TRBV12-3 or TRBV12-4 and TRBJ2-7; D remains unclear. The CDR3 totals 14 residues. V dropped 7 bases and J dropped 2 bases, with 15 bases sitting between them. CDR3 nucleotide sequence: TGTGCCAGCACACCCGAGGACGGACCCTACGAGCAGTACTTC. It codes for CASTPEDGPYEQYF.

This clonotype was counted only a few times. The V gene is TRBV4-3, the J gene TRBJ1-1; D is unclear. Germline-derived CDR1 and CDR2 are LGHNA and YSLEER. The CDR3 loop spans 13 amino acids. V lost 0 bases to trimming and J lost 8 bases, with 10 bases between them. CDR3 in DNA: TGCGCCAGCAGCCAAGAAAGGGTATCCGAAGCTTTCTTT. This codes for CASSQERVSEAFF.

The chain links TRBV11-2 to TRBJ2-5; 14 nucleotides agree with TRBD2. J was trimmed by 2 bases and V by 5 bases; bases with no gene match: 7. Per germline, CDR1 SGHAT and CDR2 FQNNGV. This CDR3 has 17 residues. The CDR3: CASSQGLAGATQETQYF. The CDR3 DNA follows: TGTGCCAGCAGCCAGGGACTAGCGGGGGCCACTCAAGAGACCCAGTACTTC.

In this sample, this clonotype is medium-sized. V usage is TRBV4-1 and J usage is TRBJ1-1, with D uncertain. CDR1 and CDR2 (germline): MGHRA, YSYEKL. V lost 2 bases to trimming and J lost 5 bases, with 9 bases between them. The CDR3 loop spans 13 amino acids. CDR3: CASSQREVTEAFF. The CDR3 DNA is TGCGCCAGCAGCCAACGGGAAGTTACTGAAGCTTTCTTT.

V gene TRBV7-2 combines with J gene TRBJ1-5, with D unresolved. V gave up 5 bases and J gave up 2 bases, with 10 bases separating them. The CDR3 has 14 residues. Germline V gene lookup returns CDR1 SGHTA and CDR2 FQGNSA. The CDR3 nucleotides read TGTGCCAGCAGCCCCAGCGTGGGCAATCAGCCCCAGCATTTT. Encoded protein: CASSPSVGNQPQHF.

There are many counts of this clonotype. V is TRBV6-2 or TRBV6-3 and J is TRBJ1-1; possibly TRBD1 for D (5 bases). CDR3 length: 15 residues. V was pared by 4 bases and J by 1 base, with 13 bases between. Looked up from germline, CDR1 is MNHEY and CDR2 is SVGEGT. CDR3 sequence: CASSSHRGSNTEAFF. The CDR3, as DNA: TGTGCCAGCAGTTCCCACCGGGGGTCGAACACTGAAGCTTTCTTT.

The chain is built from TRBV20-1 and TRBJ2-7, with D maybe TRBD2 (5 bases). The CDR3 covers 14 residues. V lost 0 bases to trimming and J lost 0 bases, with 9 bases between them. Germline assignment: CDR1 DFQATT and CDR2 SNEGSKA (reference sequence). CDR3 nucleotide sequence: TGCAGTGCTAGAGATTCGGGGAGCTCCTACGAGCAGTACGTC. It codes for CSARDSGSSYEQYV.